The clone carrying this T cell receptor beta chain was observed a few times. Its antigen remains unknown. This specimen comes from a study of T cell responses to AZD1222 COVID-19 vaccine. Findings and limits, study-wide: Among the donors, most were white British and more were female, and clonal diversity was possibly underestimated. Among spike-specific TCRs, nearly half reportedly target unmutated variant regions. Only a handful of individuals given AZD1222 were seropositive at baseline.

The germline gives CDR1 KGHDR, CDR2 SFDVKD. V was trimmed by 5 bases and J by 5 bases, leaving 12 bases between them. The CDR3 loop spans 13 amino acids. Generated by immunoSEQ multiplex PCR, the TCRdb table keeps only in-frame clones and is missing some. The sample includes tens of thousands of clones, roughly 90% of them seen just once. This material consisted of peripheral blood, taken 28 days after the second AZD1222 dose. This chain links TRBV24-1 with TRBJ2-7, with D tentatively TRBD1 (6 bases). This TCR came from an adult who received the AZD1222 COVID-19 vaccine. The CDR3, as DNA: TGTGCCACCAGTGCCTGGGGGCAGGACGAGCAGTACTTC. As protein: CATSAWGQDEQYF.